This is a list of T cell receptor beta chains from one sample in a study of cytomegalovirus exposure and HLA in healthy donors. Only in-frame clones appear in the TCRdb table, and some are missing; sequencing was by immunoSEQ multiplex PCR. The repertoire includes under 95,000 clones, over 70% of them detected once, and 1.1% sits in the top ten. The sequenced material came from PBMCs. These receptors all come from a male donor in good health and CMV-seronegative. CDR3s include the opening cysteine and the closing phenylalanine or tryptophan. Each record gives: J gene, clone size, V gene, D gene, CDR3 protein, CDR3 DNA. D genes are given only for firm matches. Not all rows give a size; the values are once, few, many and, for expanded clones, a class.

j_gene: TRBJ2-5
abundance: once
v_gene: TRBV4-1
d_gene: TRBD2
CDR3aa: CASSQEMMITAGGKASQETQYF
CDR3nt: TGCGCCAGCAGCCAAGAAATGATGATTACGGCGGGAGGGAAAGCCTCACAAGAGACCCAGTACTTC

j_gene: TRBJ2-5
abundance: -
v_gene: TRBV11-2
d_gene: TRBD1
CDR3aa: CASSRTGTVQETQYF
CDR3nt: TGTGCCAGCAGCCGTACCGGGACAGTCCAAGAGACCCAGTACTTC

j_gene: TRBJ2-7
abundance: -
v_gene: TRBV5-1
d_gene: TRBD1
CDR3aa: CASSLEQGDHYEQYF
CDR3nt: TGCGCCAGCAGCTTGGAACAGGGGGATCACTACGAGCAGTACTTC

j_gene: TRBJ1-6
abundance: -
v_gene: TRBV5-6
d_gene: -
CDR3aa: CASSLQAGNSPLHF
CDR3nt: TGTGCCAGCAGCTTGCAGGCGGGAAATTCACCCCTCCACTTT

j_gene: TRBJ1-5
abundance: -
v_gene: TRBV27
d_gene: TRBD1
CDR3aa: CASSVGTGGNNQPQHF
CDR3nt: TGTGCCAGCAGTGTTGGGACAGGGGGCAACAATCAGCCCCAGCATTTT

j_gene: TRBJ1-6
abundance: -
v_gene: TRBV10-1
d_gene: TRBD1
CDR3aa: CASSPDRTNSPLHF
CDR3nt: TGCGCCAGCAGCCCGGACAGGACGAATTCACCCCTCCACTTT

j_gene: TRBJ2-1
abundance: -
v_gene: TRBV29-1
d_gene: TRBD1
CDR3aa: CSVTWTGNNEQFF
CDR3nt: TGCAGCGTTACCTGGACAGGGAACAATGAGCAGTTCTTC

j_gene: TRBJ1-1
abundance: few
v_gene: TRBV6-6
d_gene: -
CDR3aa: CASSLLFSEAFF
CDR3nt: TGTGCCAGCAGTTTACTCTTCTCTGAAGCTTTCTTT

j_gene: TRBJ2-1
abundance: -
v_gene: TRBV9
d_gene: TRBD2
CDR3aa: CASSPRLAESNEQFF
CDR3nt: TGTGCCAGCAGCCCAAGACTAGCGGAGAGCAATGAGCAGTTCTTC

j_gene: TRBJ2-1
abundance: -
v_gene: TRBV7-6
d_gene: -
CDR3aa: CASAGGNEQFF
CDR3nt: TGTGCCAGCGCAGGAGGGAATGAGCAGTTCTTC

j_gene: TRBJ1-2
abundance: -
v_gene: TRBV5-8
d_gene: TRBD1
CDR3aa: CASSPRDRVNNYGYTF
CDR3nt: TGTGCCAGCAGTCCACGGGACAGAGTTAATAACTATGGCTACACCTTC

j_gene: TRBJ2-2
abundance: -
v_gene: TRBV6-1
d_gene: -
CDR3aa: CASSERRQYANTGELFF
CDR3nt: TGTGCCAGCAGTGAACGGAGACAGTACGCGAACACCGGGGAGCTGTTTTTT

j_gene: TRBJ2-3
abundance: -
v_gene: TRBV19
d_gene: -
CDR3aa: CASSTPRGPTDTQYF
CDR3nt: TGTGCCAGTAGTACCCCCAGAGGGCCCACAGATACGCAGTATTTT

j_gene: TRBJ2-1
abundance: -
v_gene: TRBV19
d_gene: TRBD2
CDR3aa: CASSIASGIRSYNEQFF
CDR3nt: TGTGCCAGTAGTATCGCTAGCGGGATAAGGTCCTACAATGAGCAGTTCTTC

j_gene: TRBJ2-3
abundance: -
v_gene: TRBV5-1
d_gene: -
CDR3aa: CASSWTDPTDTQYF
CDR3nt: TGCGCCAGCAGCTGGACAGATCCGACAGATACGCAGTATTTT

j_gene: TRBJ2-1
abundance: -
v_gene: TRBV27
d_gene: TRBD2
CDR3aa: CASSLLAGGCEQFF
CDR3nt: TGTGCCAGCAGTTTGCTAGCGGGGGGGTGTGAGCAGTTCTTC

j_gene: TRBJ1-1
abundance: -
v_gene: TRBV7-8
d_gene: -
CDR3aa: CASSSQAPGTEAFF
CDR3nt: TGTGCCAGCAGCTCCCAGGCCCCGGGGACTGAAGCTTTCTTT

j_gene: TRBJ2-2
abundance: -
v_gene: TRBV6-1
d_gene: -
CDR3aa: CASAIGSGELFF
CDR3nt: TGTGCCAGCGCTATTGGTTCCGGGGAGCTGTTTTTT

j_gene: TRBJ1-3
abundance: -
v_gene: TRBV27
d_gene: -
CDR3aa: CASSVSLSGNTIYF
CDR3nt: TGTGCCAGCAGTGTAAGCCTCTCTGGAAACACCATATATTTT

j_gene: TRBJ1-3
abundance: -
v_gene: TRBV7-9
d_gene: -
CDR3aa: CASSLYRDSGNTIYF
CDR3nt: TGTGCCAGCAGCCTATACAGGGACTCTGGAAACACCATATATTTT

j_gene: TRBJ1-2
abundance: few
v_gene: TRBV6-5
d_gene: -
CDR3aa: CASSPGGGSYGYTF
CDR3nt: TGTGCCAGCAGCCCCGGGGGGGGCTCTTATGGCTACACCTTC

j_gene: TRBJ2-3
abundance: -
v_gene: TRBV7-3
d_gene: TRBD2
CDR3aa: CASSPLWPGAGGTDTQYF
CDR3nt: TGTGCCAGCAGCCCCCTCTGGCCGGGAGCGGGGGGGACAGATACGCAGTATTTT

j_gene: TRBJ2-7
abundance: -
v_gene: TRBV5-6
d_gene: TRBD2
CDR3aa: CASSFTSGTSGEQYF
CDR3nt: TGTGCCAGCAGCTTCACCTCCGGGACTAGCGGCGAGCAGTACTTC

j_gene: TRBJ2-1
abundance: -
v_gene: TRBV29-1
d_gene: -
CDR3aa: CSAPGTYNEQFF
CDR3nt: TGCAGCGCCCCAGGCACCTACAATGAGCAGTTCTTC

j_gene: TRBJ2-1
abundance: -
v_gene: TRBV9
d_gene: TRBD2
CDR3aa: CASSVAGGPFPYNEQFF
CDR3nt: TGTGCCAGCAGCGTAGCGGGGGGGCCGTTCCCCTACAATGAGCAGTTCTTC

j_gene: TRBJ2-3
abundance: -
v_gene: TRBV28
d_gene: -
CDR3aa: CASSLYSGADTQYF
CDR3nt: TGTGCCAGCAGTCTATATTCGGGAGCAGATACGCAGTATTTT

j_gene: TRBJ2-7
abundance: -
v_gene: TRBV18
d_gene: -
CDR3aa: CASSRDRLMDSYEQYF
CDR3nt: TGTGCCAGCTCCCGAGACAGGTTGATGGATTCCTACGAGCAGTACTTC

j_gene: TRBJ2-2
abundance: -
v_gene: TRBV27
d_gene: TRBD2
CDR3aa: CASSLRPKGLAGGGELFF
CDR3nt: TGTGCCAGCAGTTTACGCCCCAAGGGACTAGCGGGAGGCGGGGAGCTGTTTTTT

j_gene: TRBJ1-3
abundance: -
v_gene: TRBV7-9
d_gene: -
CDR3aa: CASSSQGLGNTIYF
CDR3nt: TGTGCCAGCAGCTCCCAGGGACTCGGAAACACCATATATTTT

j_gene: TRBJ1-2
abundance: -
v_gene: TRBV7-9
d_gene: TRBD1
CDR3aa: CASSLDRGEHYGYTF
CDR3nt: TGTGCCAGCAGCTTAGACAGGGGAGAGCACTATGGCTACACCTTC

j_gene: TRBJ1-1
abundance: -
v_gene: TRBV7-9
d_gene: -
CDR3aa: CASSFGLRNTEAFF
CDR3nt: TGTGCCAGCAGCTTCGGACTTAGGAACACTGAAGCTTTCTTT

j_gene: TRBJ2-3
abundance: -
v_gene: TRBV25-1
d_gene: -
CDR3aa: CASSGSADTQYF
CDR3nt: TGTGCCAGCAGTGGCAGCGCAGATACGCAGTATTTT

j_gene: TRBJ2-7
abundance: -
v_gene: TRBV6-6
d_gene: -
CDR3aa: CASSYSTAGFGYEQYF
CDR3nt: TGTGCCAGCAGTTACTCGACGGCCGGGTTTGGTTACGAGCAGTACTTC

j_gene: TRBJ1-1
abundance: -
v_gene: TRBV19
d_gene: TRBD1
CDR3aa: CASINDRGSTEAFF
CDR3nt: TGTGCCAGTATTAATGACAGGGGGAGCACTGAAGCTTTCTTT

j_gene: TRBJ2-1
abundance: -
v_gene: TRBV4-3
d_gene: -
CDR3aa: CASSQGAGMKFF
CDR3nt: TGCGCCAGCAGCCAAGGGGCAGGGATGAAGTTCTTC

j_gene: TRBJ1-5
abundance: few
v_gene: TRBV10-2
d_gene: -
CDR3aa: CASNSYSNQPQHF
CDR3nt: TGCGCCAGCAACAGCTATAGCAATCAGCCCCAGCATTTT

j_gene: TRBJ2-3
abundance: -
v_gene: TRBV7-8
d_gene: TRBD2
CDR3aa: CASSWGLAGEADTQYF
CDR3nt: TGTGCCAGCAGCTGGGGACTAGCGGGAGAGGCAGATACGCAGTATTTT